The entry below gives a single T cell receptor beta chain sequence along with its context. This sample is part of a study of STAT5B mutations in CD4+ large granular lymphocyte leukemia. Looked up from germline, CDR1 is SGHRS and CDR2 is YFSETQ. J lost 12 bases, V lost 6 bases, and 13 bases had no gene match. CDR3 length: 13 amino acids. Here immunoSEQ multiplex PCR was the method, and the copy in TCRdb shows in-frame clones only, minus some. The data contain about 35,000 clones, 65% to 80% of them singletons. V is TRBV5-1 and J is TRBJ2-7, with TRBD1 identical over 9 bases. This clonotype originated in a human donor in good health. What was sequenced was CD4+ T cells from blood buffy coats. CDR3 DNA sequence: TGCGCCAGCAAGAGGACAGGGGCCGCGCTGTGGTACTTC. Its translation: CASKRTGAALWYF.